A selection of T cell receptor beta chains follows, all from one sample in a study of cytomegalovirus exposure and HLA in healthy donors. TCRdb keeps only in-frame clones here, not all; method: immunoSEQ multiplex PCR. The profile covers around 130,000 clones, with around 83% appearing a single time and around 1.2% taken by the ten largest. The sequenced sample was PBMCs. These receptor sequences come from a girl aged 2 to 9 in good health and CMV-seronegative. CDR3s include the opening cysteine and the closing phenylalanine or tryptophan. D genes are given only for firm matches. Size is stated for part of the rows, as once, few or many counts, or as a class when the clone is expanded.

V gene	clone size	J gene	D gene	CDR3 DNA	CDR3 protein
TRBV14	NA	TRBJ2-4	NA	TGTGCCAGCAGCCAAGCCGGGGTGTTAGCCAAAAACATTCAGTACTTC	CASSQAGVLAKNIQYF
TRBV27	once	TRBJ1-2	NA	TGTGCCAGCAGTTTTTCGGGTCGCGACAGCAAACTCTATGGCTACACCTTC	CASSFSGRDSKLYGYTF
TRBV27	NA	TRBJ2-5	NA	TGTGCCAGCAGGGCAACCTTGTACCAAGAGACCCAGTACTTC	CASRATLYQETQYF
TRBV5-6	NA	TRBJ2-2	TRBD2	TGTGCCAGCAGCTTGGAACTAGCGGGTTTCACCGGGGAGCTGTTTTTT	CASSLELAGFTGELFF
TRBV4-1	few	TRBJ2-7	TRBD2	TGCGCCAGCAGCCTAATGACTAGCGTCTACGAGCAGTACTTC	CASSLMTSVYEQYF
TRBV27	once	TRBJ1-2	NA	TGTGCCAGCAGCCAGGGATCCCCTAACTATGGCTACACCTTC	CASSQGSPNYGYTF
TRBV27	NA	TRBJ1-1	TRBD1	TGTGCCAGCAGCATCGGACAGGGAGAAGCTTTCTTT	CASSIGQGEAFF
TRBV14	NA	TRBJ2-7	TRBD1	TGTGCCAGCAGCCCTCCGGGACAGGCATACGAGCAGTACTTC	CASSPPGQAYEQYF
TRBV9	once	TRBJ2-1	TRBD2	TGTGCCACCATTATACCCCTGGTGGCGGGGGAATACAATGAGCAGTTCTTC	CATIIPLVAGEYNEQFF
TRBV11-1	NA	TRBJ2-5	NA	TGTGCCAGCAGCTTATTTCCCTCCCAAGAGACCCAGTACTTC	CASSLFPSQETQYF
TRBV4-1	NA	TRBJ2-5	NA	TGCGCCAGCAAAAGGCTAGCGACCGAGGGGGAGACCCAGTACTTC	CASKRLATEGETQYF
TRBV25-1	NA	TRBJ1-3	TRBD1	TGTGCCAGCAGTGAATCAGGGGGCTCTGGAAACACCATATATTTT	CASSESGGSGNTIYF
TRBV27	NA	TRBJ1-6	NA	TGTGCCAGCAGTTTTGGCAGGGGAAGTTCACCCCTCCACTTT	CASSFGRGSSPLHF
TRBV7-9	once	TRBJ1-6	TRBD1	TGTGCCAGCAGCTTACGGGACAGGGCCAATTCACCCCTCCACTTT	CASSLRDRANSPLHF
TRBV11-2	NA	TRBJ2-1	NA	TGTGCCAGCAGCTATTCCGGGGTCTACAATGAGCAGTTCTTC	CASSYSGVYNEQFF
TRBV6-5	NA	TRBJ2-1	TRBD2	TGTGCCAGCAGTTACCGCGCTAGCGGGAGGAGCAATGAGCAGTTCTTC	CASSYRASGRSNEQFF
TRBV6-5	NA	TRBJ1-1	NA	TGTGCCAGCAGTTTACAGCGGGACACTGAAGCTTTCTTT	CASSLQRDTEAFF
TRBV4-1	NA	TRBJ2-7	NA	TGCGCCAGCAGCCAAGGGGGAGGCTACAGCTCCTACGAGCAGTACTTC	CASSQGGGYSSYEQYF
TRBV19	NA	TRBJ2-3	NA	TGTGCCAGTAGTAAGGCTCAGGGGTACTTCACAGATACGCAGTATTTT	CASSKAQGYFTDTQYF
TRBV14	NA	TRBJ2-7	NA	TGTGCCAGCAGCCTTGGTCAGGGTAGGTCCTACGAGCAGTACTTC	CASSLGQGRSYEQYF
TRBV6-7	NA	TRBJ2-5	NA	TGTGCCAGCAGTCGCCTCCCCGGGACAACCCAAGAGACCCAGTACTTC	CASSRLPGTTQETQYF
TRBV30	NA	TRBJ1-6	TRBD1	TGTGCCTTGGACAGGGGAGGAAATTCCCCCCTCCACTTT	CALDRGGNSPLHF
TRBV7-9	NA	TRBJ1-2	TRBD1	TGTGCCAGCAGCCCGTGGACAGGGGGCGGGGGCTACACCTTC	CASSPWTGGGGYTF
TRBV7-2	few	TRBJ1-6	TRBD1	TGTGCCAGCAGCCCCCCAACGACAGGGTATAATTCACCCCTCCACTTT	CASSPPTTGYNSPLHF
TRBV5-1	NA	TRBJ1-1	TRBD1	TGCGCCAGCAGCTCCTTTTGGACAGGGAACACTGAAGCTTTCTTT	CASSSFWTGNTEAFF
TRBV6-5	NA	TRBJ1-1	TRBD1	TGTGCCAGCAGTTACGGGACAGAGAACACTGAAGCTTTCTTT	CASSYGTENTEAFF
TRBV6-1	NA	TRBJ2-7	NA	TGTGCCACCGAGCCAGGCACCTACGAGCAGTACTTC	CATEPGTYEQYF
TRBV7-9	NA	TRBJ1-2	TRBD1	TGTGCCAGCAGCTTTGACAGGGGCGGGAACTATGGCTACACCTTC	CASSFDRGGNYGYTF
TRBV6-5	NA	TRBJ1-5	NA	TGTGCCAGCAATCCCTCATTTGGGGCGACTCTGCCCCAGCATTTT	CASNPSFGATLPQHF
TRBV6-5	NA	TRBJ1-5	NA	TGTGCCAGCAGTTGGACACAATCCAATCAGCCCCAGCATTTT	CASSWTQSNQPQHF
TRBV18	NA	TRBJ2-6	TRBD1	TGTGCCAGCTCACCGACAGGGGGCTCCGGGGCCAACGTCCTGACTTTC	CASSPTGGSGANVLTF
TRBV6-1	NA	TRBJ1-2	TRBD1	TGTGCCAGCAGCGGACAGGGAAGATATGGCTACACCTTC	CASSGQGRYGYTF
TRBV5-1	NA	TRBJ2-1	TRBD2	TGCGCCAGCAGTAAAACTAGGCTAGCGGGAGGGCGCTCCTACAATGAGCAGTTCTTC	CASSKTRLAGGRSYNEQFF
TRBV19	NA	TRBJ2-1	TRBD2	TGTGCCAGTAGTATTGAGCGGGAAGCTGATGAGCAGTTCTTC	CASSIEREADEQFF
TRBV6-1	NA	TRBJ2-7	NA	TGTGCCAGCAGTGCGGAACACAGTGACTACGAGCAGTACTTC	CASSAEHSDYEQYF
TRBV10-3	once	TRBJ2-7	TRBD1	TGTGCCATCAGGACAGGGGGCGACGAGCAGTACTTC	CAIRTGGDEQYF
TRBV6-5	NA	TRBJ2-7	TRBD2	TGTGCCAGCAGTTACTCCGGGACTACCTACGAGCAGTACTTC	CASSYSGTTYEQYF
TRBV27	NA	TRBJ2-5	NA	TGTGCCAGCAGTCCCGAGTACCAAGAGACCCAGTACTTC	CASSPEYQETQYF
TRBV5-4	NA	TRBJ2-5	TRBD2	TGTGCCAGCAGCCTGATAGCGGGGGGACGACAAGAGACCCAGTACTTC	CASSLIAGGRQETQYF
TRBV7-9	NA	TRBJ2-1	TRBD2	TGTGCCAGCAGCTCGAGTCGGGGGGGGCCTGGCAATGAGCAGTTCTTC	CASSSSRGGPGNEQFF
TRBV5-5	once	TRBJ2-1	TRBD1	TGTGCCAGCAGCCCCGGGACAGGGGACGACAATGAGCAGTTCTTC	CASSPGTGDDNEQFF
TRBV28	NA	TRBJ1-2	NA	TGTGCCAGCAGTGGGGACAACAACTATGGCTACACCTTC	CASSGDNNYGYTF
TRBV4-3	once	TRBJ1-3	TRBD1	TGCGCCAGCAGCCAACACAGGGGGGAATCGGGCTCTGGAAACACCATATATTTT	CASSQHRGESGSGNTIYF
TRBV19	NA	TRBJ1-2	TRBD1	TGTGCCAGTAGTCCGATGGGACAGAATCACCATGGCTACACCTTC	CASSPMGQNHHGYTF
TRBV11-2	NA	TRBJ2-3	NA	TGTGCCAGCAGCTTAGCTCCGGATACGCAGTATTTT	CASSLAPDTQYF
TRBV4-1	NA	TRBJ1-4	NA	TGCGCCAGCAGCCAAGAGGGCCGCGTACTTAATGAAAAACTGTTTTTT	CASSQEGRVLNEKLFF
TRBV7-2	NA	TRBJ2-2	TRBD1	TGTGCCAGCAGCTTAGTCACAGGACAGGCCACCGGGGAGCTGTTTTTT	CASSLVTGQATGELFF
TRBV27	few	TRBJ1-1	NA	TGTGCCAGCAGTTTAAATCGGGTGAACACTGAAGCTTTCTTT	CASSLNRVNTEAFF
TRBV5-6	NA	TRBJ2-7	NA	TGTGCCAGCAGCTGGGGGGTCGGAGCCTCCGAGCAGTACTTC	CASSWGVGASEQYF